The 21 T cell receptor beta chains below all came from one sample that was sequenced in a study of cytomegalovirus exposure and HLA in healthy donors. Vbeta (60) and Jbeta (13) primers were used in the PCR. Libraries were prepared by immunoSEQ multiplex PCR; TCRdb keeps only in-frame clonotypes and omits some of them. The sample lists fewer than 120,000 clones; around 88% were seen once. Specimen: PBMCs. The receptors here all came from a man aged 35 to 55 in good health and CMV-seronegative.

Only one count was recorded for this clone. Written as DNA, the CDR3 is TGTGCCAGCAGGGACCGGGACAGCAGCCTTAGGAATGATGGGCAGTTCTTC. Translating gives CASRDRDSSLRNDGQFF. This chain joins TRBV5-6 and TRBJ2-1; 7 positions agree with TRBD1. Germline V gives CDR1 SGHDT, CDR2 YYEEEE. The trim removed 5 bases at V and 12 bases at J, leaving 23 bases unmatched. There are 17 residues in the CDR3.

The chain uses TRBV19 and TRBJ2-1; 7 bases fit TRBD2. Germline CDR1 and CDR2: LNHDA and SQIVND (reference sequence). Trimming cost V 0 bases and J 4 bases; bases outside gene matches: 6. The CDR3 covers 16 residues. The CDR3 sequence: CASSIDTAGAYNEQFF. Here the CDR3 DNA reads TGTGCCAGTAGTATAGATACCGCGGGAGCTTACAATGAGCAGTTCTTC.

The chain carries TRBV11-2 and TRBJ2-2, with no clear D. Germline values: CDR1 SGHAT, CDR2 FQNNGV. V dropped 1 base and J dropped 5 bases, with 5 bases sitting between them. The CDR3 length is 13 residues. CDR3: CASSLVNTGELFF. Written as DNA, the CDR3 is TGTGCCAGCAGCTTAGTCAATACCGGGGAGCTGTTTTTT.

This rearrangement joins TRBV28 to TRBJ1-4, with 7 bases identical to TRBD1. The CDR3 sequence is 15 residues long. Looked up from germline, CDR1 is MDHEN and CDR2 is SYDVKM. The junction had 11 bases not matched to a gene; V was cut back by 5 bases and J by 8 bases. CDR3 sequence (DNA): TGTGCCAGCAGTCGCATACAGGGGATAGGGGAAAAACTGTTTTTT. Protein: CASSRIQGIGEKLFF.

The V gene is TRBV5-4, the J gene TRBJ2-7; D not certain. The CDR3 contains 11 residues. Trimming left V 0 bases short and J 6 bases short, with 4 bases between. CDR1 and CDR2 (germline): SGHNT, YYREEE (reference sequence). CDR3 residues: CASSLGGEQYF. DNA for the CDR3: TGTGCCAGCAGCTTGGGAGGCGAGCAGTACTTC.

This chain links TRBV7-2 with TRBJ1-2; D gene unclear. The germline V gene has CDR1 SGHTA and CDR2 FQGNSA. There are 14 residues in the CDR3. V was pared by 3 bases and J by 3 bases, with 11 bases between. CDR3 region: CASSFGDRDYGYTF. As DNA, the CDR3 is TGTGCCAGCAGCTTTGGAGACCGGGACTATGGCTACACCTTC. Filled out from reference TRBV7-2 and TRBJ1-2, the complete variable domain reads GAGVSQSPSNKVTEKGKDVELRCDPISGHTALYWYRQSLGQGLEFLIYFQGNSAPDKSGLPSDRFSAERTGGSVSTLTIQRTQQEDSAVYLCASSFGDRDYGYTFGSGTRLTVV.

V is TRBV7-2 and J is TRBJ1-5; a possible D gene is TRBD1 (5 bases). Trimming removed 5 bases from V and 0 bases from J, with 14 bases in between. Germline V gives CDR1 SGHTA, CDR2 FQGNSA. This CDR3 region has 16 residues. As DNA, the CDR3 is TGTGCCAGCAGCCCCGGGGGGATTTATAGCAATCAGCCCCAGCATTTT. This gives the protein CASSPGGIYSNQPQHF.

The V gene is TRBV7-9, the J gene TRBJ1-5; a weak D match, TRBD1 (5 bases). Germline values: CDR1 SEHNR, CDR2 FQNEAQ (reference sequence). V shed 0 bases and J shed 7 bases, with 13 bases lying between them. The CDR3 runs to 15 residues. The CDR3 loop reads CASSLATGGEQPQHF. CDR3 in DNA: TGTGCCAGCAGCTTAGCGACCGGGGGTGAACAGCCCCAGCATTTT.

The rearrangement joins TRBV19 to TRBJ1-5; D is unclear. CDR3 size: 14 residues. Germline CDR1 is LNHDA and CDR2 is SQIVND (reference sequence). V gave up 3 bases and J gave up 7 bases, with 13 bases separating them. The CDR3 reads CASSILVRHQPQHF. The CDR3 bases are TGTGCCAGTAGTATTTTAGTCAGGCACCAGCCCCAGCATTTT.

V and J are TRBV6-5 and TRBJ1-2; D gene unclear. V lost 0 bases and J lost 8, with 16 bases in between. Germline assignment: CDR1 MNHEY and CDR2 SVGAGI. CDR3 length: 15 amino acids. CDR3 protein: CASSYSQTSPKGYTF. DNA of the CDR3: TGTGCCAGCAGTTACTCCCAAACCTCCCCTAAAGGCTACACCTTC.

This clone was observed once. The V gene is TRBV6-1, the J gene TRBJ1-5; TRBD1 is a possible D gene (6 bases). The CDR3 runs to 15 residues. Trimming took off 1 base at V and 5 bases at J, with 12 bases between the two ends. Germline assignment: CDR1 MNHNS and CDR2 SASEGT. The CDR3 reads CASSEEGGPHQPQHF. DNA of the CDR3: TGTGCCAGCAGTGAAGAAGGGGGACCACATCAGCCCCAGCATTTT.

In DNA, the CDR3 is TGCGCCAGCAGCGGGGGGACAGGGATGAGCACAGATACGCAGTATTTT. It is translated as CASSGGTGMSTDTQYF. The V and J genes are TRBV5-1 and TRBJ2-3; 9 positions agree with TRBD1. The ends lost 4 bases at V and 0 bases at J; junction bases unmatched: 6. Germline V CDR1 and CDR2: SGHRS, YFSETQ. The CDR3 has 16 amino acids.

The chain joins TRBV6-5 to TRBJ2-7; D is unclear. V was shortened by 5 bases and J by 6 bases, with 14 bases between the two germline ends. The CDR3 loop spans 13 amino acids. The germline CDR1 and CDR2 sequences are MNHEY and SVGAGI. DNA for the CDR3: TGTGCCAGCAGTCCAATAGGTCAGCGCGAGCAGTACTTC. Protein: CASSPIGQREQYF.

The genes are TRBV25-1 and TRBJ2-7; a possible D gene is TRBD1 (6 bases). CDR3 size: 13 residues. Trimming took 3 bases from V and 5 from J, leaving 11 bases between them. CDR1 and CDR2 (germline): MGHDK, SYGVNS. CDR3 loop: CASSDRGKDEQYF. CDR3 sequence (DNA): TGTGCCAGCAGTGACAGGGGAAAGGACGAGCAGTACTTC.

The CDR3 region is CASSPGDRGIYEQYF. The DNA of the CDR3 is TGTGCCAGCTCACCGGGGGACAGGGGAATCTACGAGCAGTACTTC. The chain couples TRBV18 to TRBJ2-7, with 10 bases matching TRBD1. The germline gives CDR1 KGHSH, CDR2 LQKENI. The CDR3 spans 15 residues. Trimming took 3 bases from V and 3 from J; bases not matched to a gene: 5.

The CDR3 region is CASSPGTSGLEQYF. The CDR3 coding sequence is TGCGCCAGCAGCCCCGGGACTAGTGGCCTCGAGCAGTACTTC. This chain joins TRBV5-1 and TRBJ2-7; 8 bases agree with TRBD2. The CDR3 covers 14 residues. Germline loops: CDR1 SGHRS, CDR2 YFSETQ. V dropped 4 bases and J dropped 6; count of bases not matched to a gene: 9.

The genes are TRBV5-4 and TRBJ2-5, with TRBD1 identical over 8 bases. This CDR3 has 14 residues. Germline V gene data show CDR1 as SGHNT and CDR2 as YYREEE (reference sequence). With V trimmed by 3 bases and J by 5 bases, 6 bases remained unmatched. CDR3 amino acids: CASSWGQDRETQYF. CDR3 DNA: TGTGCCAGCAGCTGGGGACAGGATCGGGAGACCCAGTACTTC.

This sequence joins TRBV7-2 and TRBJ2-7; possible D gene TRBD2, 5 bases. This CDR3 contains 14 residues. Germline loops: CDR1 SGHTA, CDR2 FQGNSA. The V gene lost 5 bases and the J gene lost 2 bases, with 13 bases spanning the gap. CDR3 amino acids: CASSTSDGAYEQYF. In DNA, the CDR3 is TGTGCCAGCAGCACATCGGACGGGGCCTACGAGCAGTACTTC.

This chain joins TRBV18 and TRBJ2-7; 9 bases agree with TRBD1. The CDR3 contains 13 residues. Per germline, CDR1 KGHSH and CDR2 LQKENI. V shed 5 bases and J 3 bases; nucleotides not matched to a gene: 2. The CDR3 spells CASSLGQGYEQYF. CDR3 DNA sequence: TGTGCCAGCTCATTGGGACAGGGCTACGAGCAGTACTTC.

The rearrangement uses TRBV7-9 and TRBJ1-1; no definite D call. Germline assignment: CDR1 SEHNR and CDR2 FQNEAQ (reference sequence). V was clipped by 6 bases and J by 6 bases, with 14 bases between them. There are 13 residues in the CDR3. In nucleotides, the CDR3 is TGTGCCAGCAGTCATCCCGGTAGCTCTGAAGCTTTCTTT. It is translated as CASSHPGSSEAFF.

In nucleotides, the CDR3 is TGTGCCAGCAGCTTCCTTGGACGGGGGGAATTTGCTTTCTTT. Its translation is CASSFLGRGEFAFF. The chain recombines TRBV5-6 with TRBJ1-1; TRBD1 might be the D (5 bases). With 2 bases removed from V and 11 bases from J, the gap between germline ends came to 19 bases. The germline V gene has CDR1 SGHDT and CDR2 YYEEEE. This CDR3 is 14 amino acids long.